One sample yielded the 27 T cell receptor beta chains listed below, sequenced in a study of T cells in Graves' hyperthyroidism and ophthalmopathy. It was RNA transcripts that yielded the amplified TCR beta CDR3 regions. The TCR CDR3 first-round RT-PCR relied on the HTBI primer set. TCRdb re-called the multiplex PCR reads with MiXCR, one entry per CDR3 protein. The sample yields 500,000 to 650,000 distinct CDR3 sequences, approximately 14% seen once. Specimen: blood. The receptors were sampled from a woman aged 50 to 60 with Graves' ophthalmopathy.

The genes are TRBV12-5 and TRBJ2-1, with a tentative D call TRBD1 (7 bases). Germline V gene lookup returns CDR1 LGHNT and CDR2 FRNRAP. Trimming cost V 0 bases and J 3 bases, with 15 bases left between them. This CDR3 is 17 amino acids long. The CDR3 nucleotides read TGTGCTAGTGGTTTGGTAGCCGGAGGGGGCAACTACAATGAGCAGTTCTTC. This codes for CASGLVAGGGNYNEQFF.

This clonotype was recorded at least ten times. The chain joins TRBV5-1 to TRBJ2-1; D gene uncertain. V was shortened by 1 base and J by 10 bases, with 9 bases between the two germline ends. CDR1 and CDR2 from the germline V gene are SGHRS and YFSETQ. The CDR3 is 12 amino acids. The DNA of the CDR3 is TGCGCCAGCAGCTTGACAGTGGGCGAGCAGTTCTTC. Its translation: CASSLTVGEQFF. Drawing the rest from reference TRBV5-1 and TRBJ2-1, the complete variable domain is KAGVTQTPRYLIKTRGQQVTLSCSPISGHRSVSWYQQTPGQGLQFLFEYFSETQRNKGNFPGRFSGRQFSNSRSEMNVSTLELGDSALYLCASSLTVGEQFFGPGTRLTVL.

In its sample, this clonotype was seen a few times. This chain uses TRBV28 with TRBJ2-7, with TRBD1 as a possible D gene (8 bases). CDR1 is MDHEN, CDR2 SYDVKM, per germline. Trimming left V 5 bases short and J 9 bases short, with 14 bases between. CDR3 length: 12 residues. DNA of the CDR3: TGTGCCAGCAGTCAATACAGGGGGGGGCAGTACTTC. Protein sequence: CASSQYRGGQYF.

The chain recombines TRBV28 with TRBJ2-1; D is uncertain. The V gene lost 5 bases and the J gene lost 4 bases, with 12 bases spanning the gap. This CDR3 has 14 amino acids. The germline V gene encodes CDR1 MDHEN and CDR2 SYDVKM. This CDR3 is CASSLNQKYNEQFF. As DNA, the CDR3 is TGTGCCAGCAGTCTGAACCAGAAGTACAATGAGCAGTTCTTC.

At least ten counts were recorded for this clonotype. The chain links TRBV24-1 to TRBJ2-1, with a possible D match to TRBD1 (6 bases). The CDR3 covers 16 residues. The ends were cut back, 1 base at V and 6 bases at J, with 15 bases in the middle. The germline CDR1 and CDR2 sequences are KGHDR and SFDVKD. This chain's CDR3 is CATSDFALGASNEQFF. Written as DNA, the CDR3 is TGTGCCACCAGTGATTTCGCCTTGGGGGCCTCCAATGAGCAGTTCTTC.

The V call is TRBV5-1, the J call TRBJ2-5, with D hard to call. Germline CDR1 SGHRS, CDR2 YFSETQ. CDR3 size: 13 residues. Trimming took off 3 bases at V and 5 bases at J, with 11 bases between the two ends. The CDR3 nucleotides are TGCGCCAGCAGCTACTCTTCCGGCGAGACCCAGTACTTC. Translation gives CASSYSSGETQYF. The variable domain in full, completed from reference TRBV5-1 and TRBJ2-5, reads KAGVTQTPRYLIKTRGQQVTLSCSPISGHRSVSWYQQTPGQGLQFLFEYFSETQRNKGNFPGRFSGRQFSNSRSEMNVSTLELGDSALYLCASSYSSGETQYFGPGTRLLVL.

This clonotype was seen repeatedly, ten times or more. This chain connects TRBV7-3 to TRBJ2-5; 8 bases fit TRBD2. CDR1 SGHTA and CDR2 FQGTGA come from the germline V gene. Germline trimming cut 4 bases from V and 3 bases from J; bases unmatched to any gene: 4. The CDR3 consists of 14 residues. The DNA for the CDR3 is TGTGCCAGCAGCTCCGGGACTAGGGAAGAGACCCAGTACTTC. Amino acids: CASSSGTREETQYF.

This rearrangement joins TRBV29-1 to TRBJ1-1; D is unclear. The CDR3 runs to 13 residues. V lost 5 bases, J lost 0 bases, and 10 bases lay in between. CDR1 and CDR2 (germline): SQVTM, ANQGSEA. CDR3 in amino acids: CSVYGAMNTEAFF. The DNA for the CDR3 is TGCAGCGTTTATGGAGCCATGAACACTGAAGCTTTCTTT.

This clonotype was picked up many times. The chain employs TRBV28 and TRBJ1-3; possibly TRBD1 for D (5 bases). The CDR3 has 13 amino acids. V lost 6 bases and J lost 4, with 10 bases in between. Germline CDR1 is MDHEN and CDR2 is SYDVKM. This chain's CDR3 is CASRRDGGNTIYF. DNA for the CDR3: TGTGCCAGCAGACGGGACGGAGGAAACACCATATATTTT.

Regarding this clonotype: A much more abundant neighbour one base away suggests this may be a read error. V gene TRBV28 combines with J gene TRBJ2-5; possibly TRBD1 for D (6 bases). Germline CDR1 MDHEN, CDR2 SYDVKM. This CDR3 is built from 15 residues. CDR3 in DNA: TGTGCCAACAGTGAGAATACAGGGTACCAAGGGACCCAGTACTTC. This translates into CANSENTGYQGTQYF.

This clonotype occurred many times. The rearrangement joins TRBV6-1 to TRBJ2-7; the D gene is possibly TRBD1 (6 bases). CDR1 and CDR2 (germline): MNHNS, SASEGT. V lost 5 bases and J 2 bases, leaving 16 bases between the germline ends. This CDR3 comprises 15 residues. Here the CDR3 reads CASSSPTGYPYEQYF. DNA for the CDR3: TGTGCCAGCAGTTCCCCCACAGGGTATCCCTACGAGCAGTACTTC.

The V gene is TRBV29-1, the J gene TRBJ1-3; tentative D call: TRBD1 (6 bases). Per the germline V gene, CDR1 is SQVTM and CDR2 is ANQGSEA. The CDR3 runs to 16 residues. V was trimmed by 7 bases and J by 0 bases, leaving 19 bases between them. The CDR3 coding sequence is TGCAGCGCTAACGGGGGCAGGGGAGACTCTGGAAACACCATATATTTT. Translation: CSANGGRGDSGNTIYF.

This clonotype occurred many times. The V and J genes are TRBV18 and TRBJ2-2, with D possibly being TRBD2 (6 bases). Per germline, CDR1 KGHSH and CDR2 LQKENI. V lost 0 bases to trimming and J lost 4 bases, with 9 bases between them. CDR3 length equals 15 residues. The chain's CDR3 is CASSPPEGITGELFF. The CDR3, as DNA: TGTGCCAGCTCACCACCGGAGGGGATCACCGGGGAGCTGTTTTTT.

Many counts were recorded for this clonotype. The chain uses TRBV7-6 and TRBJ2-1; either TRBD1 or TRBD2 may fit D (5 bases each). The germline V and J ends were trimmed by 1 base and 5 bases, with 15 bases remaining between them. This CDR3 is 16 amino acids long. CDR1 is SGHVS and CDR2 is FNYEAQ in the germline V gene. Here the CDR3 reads CASSLGKSQGDNEQFF. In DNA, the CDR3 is TGTGCCAGCAGCTTAGGAAAGAGTCAGGGAGACAATGAGCAGTTCTTC. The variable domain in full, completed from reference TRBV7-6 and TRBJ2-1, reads GAGVSQSPRYKVTKRGQDVALRCDPISGHVSLYWYRQALGQGPEFLTYFNYEAQQDKSGLPNDRFSAERPEGSISTLTIQRTEQRDSAMYRCASSLGKSQGDNEQFFGPGTRLTVL.

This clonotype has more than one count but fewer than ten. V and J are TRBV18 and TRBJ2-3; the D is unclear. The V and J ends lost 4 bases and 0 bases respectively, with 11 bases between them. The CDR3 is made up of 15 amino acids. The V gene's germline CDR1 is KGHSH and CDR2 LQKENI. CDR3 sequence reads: CASSLNQGSTDTQYF. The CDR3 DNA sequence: TGTGCCAGCTCACTCAACCAAGGCAGCACAGATACGCAGTATTTT.

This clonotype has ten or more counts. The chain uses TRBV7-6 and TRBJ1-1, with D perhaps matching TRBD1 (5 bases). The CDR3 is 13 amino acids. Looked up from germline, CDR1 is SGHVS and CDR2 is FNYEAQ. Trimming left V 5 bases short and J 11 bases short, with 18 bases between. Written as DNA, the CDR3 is TGTGCCAGCAGCCCTCAGAGGGGTAGAGGGGCTTTCTTT. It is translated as CASSPQRGRGAFF.

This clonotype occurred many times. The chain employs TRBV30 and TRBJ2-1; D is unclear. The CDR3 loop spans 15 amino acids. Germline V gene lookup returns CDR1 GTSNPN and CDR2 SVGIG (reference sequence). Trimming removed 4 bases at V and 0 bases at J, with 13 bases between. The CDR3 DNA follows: TGTGCCTGGACGTCTGGGCAGGTCTCCTACAATGAGCAGTTCTTC. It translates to CAWTSGQVSYNEQFF.

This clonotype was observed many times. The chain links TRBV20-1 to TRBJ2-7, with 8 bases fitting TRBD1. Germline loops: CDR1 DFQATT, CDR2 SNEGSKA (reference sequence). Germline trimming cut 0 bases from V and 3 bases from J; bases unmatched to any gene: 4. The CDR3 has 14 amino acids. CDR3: CSARDIQGGYEQYF. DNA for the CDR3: TGCAGTGCTAGAGATATACAGGGGGGCTACGAGCAGTACTTC.

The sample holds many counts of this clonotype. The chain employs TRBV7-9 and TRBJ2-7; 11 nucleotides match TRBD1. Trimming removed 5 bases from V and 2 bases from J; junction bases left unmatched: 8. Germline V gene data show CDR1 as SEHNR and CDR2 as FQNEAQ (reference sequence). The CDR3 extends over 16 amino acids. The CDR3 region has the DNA TGTGCCAGCAGCCGAGGGACAGGGGGAAATCCCTACGAGCAGTACTTC. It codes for CASSRGTGGNPYEQYF.

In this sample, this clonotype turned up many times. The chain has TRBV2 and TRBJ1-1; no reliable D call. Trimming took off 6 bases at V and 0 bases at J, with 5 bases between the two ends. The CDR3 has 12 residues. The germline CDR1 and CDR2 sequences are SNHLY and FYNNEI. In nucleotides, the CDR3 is TGTGCCAGCAGCGGCATGAACACTGAAGCTTTCTTT. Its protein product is CASSGMNTEAFF.

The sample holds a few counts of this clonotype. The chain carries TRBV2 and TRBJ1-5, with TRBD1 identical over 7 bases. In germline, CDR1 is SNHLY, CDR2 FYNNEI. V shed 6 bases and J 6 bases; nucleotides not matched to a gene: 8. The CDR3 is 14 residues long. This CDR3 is CASSRDRASQPQHF. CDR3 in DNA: TGTGCCAGCAGCAGAGACAGGGCGAGTCAGCCCCAGCATTTT.

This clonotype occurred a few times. The CDR3 sequence is CASSQIPRTSGIYNEQFF. DNA of the CDR3: TGTGCCAGCAGTCAAATACCAAGGACTAGCGGGATCTACAATGAGCAGTTCTTC. The genes are TRBV27 and TRBJ2-1; TRBD2 aligns across 12 bases. Germline lookup yields CDR1 MNHEY and CDR2 SMNVEV (reference sequence). This CDR3 region has 18 residues. Losses at the gene ends were 5 bases for V and 3 bases for J; bases not matched to a gene: 11.

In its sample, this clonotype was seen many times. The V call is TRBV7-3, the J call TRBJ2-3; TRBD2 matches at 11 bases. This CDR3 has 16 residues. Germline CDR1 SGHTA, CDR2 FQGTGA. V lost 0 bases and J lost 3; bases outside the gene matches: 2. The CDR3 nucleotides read TGTGCCAGCAGCTTAACTGTAGCGGGAGGGACAGATACGCAGTATTTT. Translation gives CASSLTVAGGTDTQYF.

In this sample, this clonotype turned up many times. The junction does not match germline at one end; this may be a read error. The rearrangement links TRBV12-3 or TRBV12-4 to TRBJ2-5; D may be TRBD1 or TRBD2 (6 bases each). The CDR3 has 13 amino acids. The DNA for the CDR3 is TGTGCCAGCAGCTTAGTAGGGGGGGAGACCCAGTACTTC. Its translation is CASSLVGGETQYF.

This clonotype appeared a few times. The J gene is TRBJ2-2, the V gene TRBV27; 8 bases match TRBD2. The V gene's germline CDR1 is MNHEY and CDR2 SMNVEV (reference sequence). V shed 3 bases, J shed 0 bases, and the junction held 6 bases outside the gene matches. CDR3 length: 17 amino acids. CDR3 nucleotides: TGTGCCAGCAGTTTTTTGGCGGGAGGAACGAACACCGGGGAGCTGTTTTTT. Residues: CASSFLAGGTNTGELFF.

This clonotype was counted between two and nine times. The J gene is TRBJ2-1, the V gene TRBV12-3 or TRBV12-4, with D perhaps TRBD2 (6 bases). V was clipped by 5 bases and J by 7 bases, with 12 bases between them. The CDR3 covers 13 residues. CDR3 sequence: CASSPGSSNEQFF. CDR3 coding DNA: TGTGCCAGCAGTCCCGGGAGTAGTAATGAGCAGTTCTTC.

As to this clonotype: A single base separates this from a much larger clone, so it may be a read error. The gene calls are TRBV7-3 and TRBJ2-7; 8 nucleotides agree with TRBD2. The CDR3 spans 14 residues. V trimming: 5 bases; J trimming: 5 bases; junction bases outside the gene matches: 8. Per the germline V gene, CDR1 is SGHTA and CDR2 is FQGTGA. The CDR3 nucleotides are TGTGCCAGCAGCCAAGACGGACTAGCCAACGAGCAGTACTTC. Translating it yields CASSQDGLANEQYF.